A single sample gave rise to the 19 T cell receptor beta chains below, sequenced in a study of blood T cell repertoires in COVID-19. Method: immunoSEQ multiplex PCR; TCRdb's copy keeps in-frame clones and lacks some. The table lists a few hundred thousand clones, roughly 80% of them singletons. The source material was PBMCs or T cells enriched from blood (not recorded which). The receptors shown here come from a woman aged 40 to 49 with acute COVID-19.

This clone was seen only once. V is TRBV7-9 and J is TRBJ2-3; D remains ambiguous. The CDR3 consists of 11 residues. V shed 1 base and J shed 7 bases, with 3 bases lying between them. The germline V gene has CDR1 SEHNR and CDR2 FQNEAQ (reference sequence). CDR3 DNA: TGTGCCAGCAGCTTAGTAAATACGCAGTATTTT. Amino acids: CASSLVNTQYF.

The chain links TRBV4-2 to TRBJ2-7; 8 bases are shared with TRBD1. V lost 0 bases, J lost 2 bases, and 6 bases stayed unmatched. Germline CDR1 reads LGHNA; CDR2 reads YNFKEQ. This CDR3 has 16 amino acids. CDR3 DNA sequence: TGTGCCAGCAGCCAAGAATGGGACAGGTTAGCCTACGAGCAGTACTTC. Translation gives CASSQEWDRLAYEQYF.

The chain combines TRBV19 with TRBJ1-4; 7 nucleotides line up with TRBD1. V shed 5 bases, J shed 6 bases, and the junction held 15 bases outside the gene matches. This CDR3 has 17 residues. Germline V CDR1 and CDR2: LNHDA, SQIVND (reference sequence). CDR3 in DNA: TGTGCCAGTAGTGCACCGGGACAGAACTTATGGGATGAAAAACTGTTTTTT. Translating it yields CASSAPGQNLWDEKLFF.

The CDR3 nucleotides read TGTGCCAGCAGGCGAGGGACAGGTGTATACGAGCAGTACTTC. This sequence encodes CASRRGTGVYEQYF. The chain couples TRBV6-5 to TRBJ2-7, with TRBD1 identical over 8 bases. CDR1 is MNHEY, CDR2 SVGAGI, per germline. V shed 6 bases and J 4 bases; nucleotides not matched to a gene: 8. The CDR3 has 14 amino acids.

The V and J genes are TRBV28 and TRBJ2-3; no firm D call. Germline lookup yields CDR1 MDHEN and CDR2 SYDVKM. With 1 base removed from V and 2 bases from J, the gap between germline ends came to 7 bases. This CDR3 comprises 14 residues. The CDR3 sequence is CASSLSLLTDTQYF. CDR3 DNA sequence: TGTGCCAGCAGTTTATCATTACTCACAGATACGCAGTATTTT.

The rearrangement uses TRBV6-5 and TRBJ1-1; no reliable D call. The CDR3 consists of 13 residues. The V gene lost 4 bases and the J gene lost 1 base, with 7 bases spanning the gap. CDR1 is MNHEY and CDR2 is SVGAGI in the germline V gene. The CDR3 bases are TGTGCCAGCAGTTTAGTCTCGAACACTGAAGCTTTCTTT. Residues: CASSLVSNTEAFF.

This chain joins TRBV21-1 and TRBJ2-6; TRBD2, as called in the table, went unchecked against the DNA. TRBV21-1 constitutes a pseudogene. This CDR3 comprises 14 residues. The DNA of the CDR3 is TGTGCCAGCAGCATAGTCTCTGGGGCCAACGTCCTGACTTTC. Translating gives CASSIVSGANVLTF.

The chain is built from TRBV6-2 or TRBV6-3 and TRBJ2-1; 10 nucleotides agree with TRBD2. The CDR3 consists of 16 residues. Germline loops: CDR1 MNHEY, CDR2 SVGEGT. V shed 0 bases, J shed 3 bases, and the junction held 2 bases outside the gene matches. CDR3 amino acids: CASSYSAGGLYNEQFF. CDR3 sequence (DNA): TGTGCCAGCAGTTACTCAGCGGGGGGGCTCTACAATGAGCAGTTCTTC.

The chain is built from TRBV28 and TRBJ1-4; TRBD1 might be the D (5 bases). V dropped 3 bases and J dropped 8 bases, with 16 bases sitting between them. Germline lookup yields CDR1 MDHEN and CDR2 SYDVKM. The CDR3 has 15 amino acids. CDR3 sequence reads: CASSFSGQGVEKLFF. The CDR3 nucleotides read TGTGCCAGCAGTTTCTCCGGGCAGGGCGTCGAAAAACTGTTTTTT.

V gene TRBV4-1 combines with J gene TRBJ2-5; 9 bases are a match to TRBD1. Germline values: CDR1 MGHRA, CDR2 YSYEKL. The CDR3 length is 14 residues. Trimming took 3 bases from V and 4 from J; bases not matched to a gene: 3. This CDR3 is CASSQDRGRETQYF. In nucleotides, the CDR3 is TGCGCCAGCAGCCAGGACAGGGGCCGAGAGACCCAGTACTTC.

This chain uses TRBV7-9 with TRBJ2-1; 9 positions agree with TRBD2. This CDR3 has 16 residues. Germline V lookup: CDR1 SEHNR, CDR2 FQNEAQ (reference sequence). V gave up 1 base and J gave up 3 bases; unmatched junction bases: 4. CDR3 in amino acids: CASSLEGTSFYNEQFF. Written as DNA, the CDR3 is TGTGCCAGCAGCTTAGAGGGGACTAGCTTCTACAATGAGCAGTTCTTC.

The rearrangement uses TRBV4-3 and TRBJ2-7; 7 bases are a match to TRBD1. The CDR3 is made up of 17 amino acids. Per germline, CDR1 LGHNA and CDR2 YSLEER. V trimming: 1 base; J trimming: 0 bases; junction bases outside the gene matches: 9. CDR3 in DNA: TGCGCCAGCAGCCAAGCCGTGGACAGGACGAGCTCCTACGAGCAGTACTTC. It specifies CASSQAVDRTSSYEQYF.

In its sample, this clone was seen once. This rearrangement joins TRBV4-1 to TRBJ2-7, with 10 bases aligning to TRBD1. CDR3 length equals 16 residues. The V and J ends lost 1 base and 6 bases, in that order; junction bases with no gene match: 9. Per the germline V gene, CDR1 is MGHRA and CDR2 is YSYEKL. The CDR3: CASSQAGQGLDAEQYF. CDR3 nucleotide sequence: TGCGCCAGCAGCCAAGCGGGACAGGGGCTGGACGCCGAGCAGTACTTC.

The chain recombines TRBV5-1 with TRBJ1-1; maybe TRBD1 (6 bases). V shed 4 bases and J shed 2 bases, with 15 bases lying between them. The germline V gene encodes CDR1 SGHRS and CDR2 YFSETQ. There are 15 residues in the CDR3. The CDR3 is CASSTDGQLNTEAFF. For the CDR3, the DNA is TGCGCCAGCAGCACGGACGGACAGCTAAACACTGAAGCTTTCTTT.

The rearrangement uses TRBV28 and TRBJ1-2, with TRBD1 matching 11 bases. This CDR3 has 13 amino acids. The germline gives CDR1 MDHEN, CDR2 SYDVKM. V was clipped by 5 bases and J by 10 bases; unmatched bases: 6. The CDR3 sequence is CASSPRTGGYYTF. The CDR3, as DNA: TGTGCCAGCAGTCCACGGACAGGGGGCTACTACACCTTC.

This chain uses TRBV5-1 with TRBJ2-1; D perhaps matches TRBD1 (6 bases). Germline V gene sequence: CDR1 SGHRS, CDR2 YFSETQ. This CDR3 comprises 14 residues. V dropped 0 bases and J dropped 5 bases, with 9 bases sitting between them. The CDR3 sequence is CASSLGDKNNEQFF. CDR3 sequence (DNA): TGCGCCAGCAGCTTGGGGGACAAGAACAATGAGCAGTTCTTC.

The chain has TRBV7-3 and TRBJ2-2, with 8 bases identical to TRBD2. The germline V gene has CDR1 SGHTA and CDR2 FQGTGA. V trimming: 1 base; J trimming: 0 bases; junction bases outside the gene matches: 7. The CDR3 totals 18 residues. Written as DNA, the CDR3 is TGTGCCAGCAGCTTAAAAGGTCTAGCGGGCACGAACACCGGGGAGCTGTTTTTT. It specifies CASSLKGLAGTNTGELFF.

J is TRBJ2-5 and V is TRBV7-2; D remains ambiguous. V lost 6 bases to trimming and J lost 2 bases, with 7 bases between them. This CDR3 is built from 12 residues. The germline CDR1 and CDR2 sequences are SGHTA and FQGNSA. CDR3 loop: CASRGKQETQYF. CDR3 in DNA: TGTGCCAGCAGGGGCAAACAAGAGACCCAGTACTTC.

The chain couples TRBV4-3 to TRBJ2-7; TRBD1 matches at 9 bases. CDR1 and CDR2 (germline): LGHNA, YSLEER. The V gene end was trimmed by 1 base and the J gene end by 5 bases; junction bases not matched to a gene: 6. The CDR3 is 15 amino acids. CDR3 nucleotide sequence: TGCGCCAGCAGCCAAGCGGGGACAGGGTTGAACGAGCAGTACTTC. Translating it yields CASSQAGTGLNEQYF.